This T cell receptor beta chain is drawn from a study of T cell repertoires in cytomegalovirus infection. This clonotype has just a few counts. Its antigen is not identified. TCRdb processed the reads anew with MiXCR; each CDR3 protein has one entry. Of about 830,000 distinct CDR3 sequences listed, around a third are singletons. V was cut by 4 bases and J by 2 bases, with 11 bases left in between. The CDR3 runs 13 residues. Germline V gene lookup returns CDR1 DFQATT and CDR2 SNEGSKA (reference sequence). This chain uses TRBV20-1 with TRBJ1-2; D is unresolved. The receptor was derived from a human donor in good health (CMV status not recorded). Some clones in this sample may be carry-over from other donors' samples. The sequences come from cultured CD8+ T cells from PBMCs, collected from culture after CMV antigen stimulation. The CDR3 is CSATPPGNYGYTF. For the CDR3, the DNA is TGCAGTGCTACTCCTCCGGGGAACTATGGCTACACCTTC.